Presented here are 18 T cell receptor beta chains from one specimen sequenced in a study of blood T cell repertoires in COVID-19. TCRdb's copy holds only in-frame clones and misses some; the assay was immunoSEQ multiplex PCR. The sample holds about 190,000 clones; about 77% are singletons and the top ten take 2.5% to 3.5%. Input material: peripheral blood. These receptors were collected from a woman of 80 years or more with active or convalescent COVID-19.

V is TRBV5-4 and J is TRBJ2-4, with a possible D match to TRBD2 (7 bases). CDR3 length equals 14 residues. The V gene lost 4 bases and the J gene lost 6 bases, with 14 bases spanning the gap. Germline V gene sequence: CDR1 SGHNT, CDR2 YYREEE (reference sequence). CDR3 nucleotides: TGTGCCAGCAGCAACGGGGGCGGGGGAAACATTCAGTACTTC. This gives the protein CASSNGGGGNIQYF.

The genes are TRBV5-1 and TRBJ2-6, with a possible D match to TRBD1 (6 bases). CDR3 length equals 21 residues. Germline-derived CDR1 and CDR2 are SGHRS and YFSETQ. The ends were cut back, 3 bases at V and 4 bases at J, with 29 bases in the middle. This CDR3 reads CASSWRTPGHGGSVGANVLTF. The CDR3 bases are TGCGCCAGCAGCTGGAGGACACCTGGGCATGGGGGCTCGGTCGGGGCCAACGTCCTGACTTTC.

This clone has a count of ten or more. The chain links TRBV9 to TRBJ1-1; the match to TRBD1 covers 7 bases. The junction had 9 bases not matched to a gene; V was cut back by 2 bases and J by 2 bases. The length of the CDR3 is 16 residues. Germline CDR1 is SGDLS and CDR2 is YYNGEE. The CDR3 bases are TGTGCCAGCAGCGTTTTTGAGACAGGGCTAAACACTGAAGCTTTCTTT. It specifies CASSVFETGLNTEAFF.

The chain employs TRBV18 and TRBJ1-1; D is ambiguous. CDR3 size: 15 residues. Germline values: CDR1 KGHSH, CDR2 LQKENI. V shed 0 bases and J shed 1 base, with 9 bases lying between them. CDR3 in amino acids: CASSPPEGGNTEAFF. The CDR3 DNA sequence: TGTGCCAGCTCACCACCTGAGGGAGGGAACACTGAAGCTTTCTTT.

The CDR3 spells CASSLEAGGYNEQFF. CDR3 nucleotides: TGCGCCAGCAGCTTGGAAGCGGGGGGATACAATGAGCAGTTCTTC. The genes are TRBV5-1 and TRBJ2-1; TRBD2 matches at 9 bases. Germline lookup yields CDR1 SGHRS and CDR2 YFSETQ. V gave up 0 bases and J gave up 4 bases; unmatched junction bases: 2. The CDR3 totals 15 residues.

The chain employs TRBV11-2 and TRBJ2-3; 8 bases line up with TRBD2. CDR1 and CDR2 from the germline V gene are SGHAT and FQNNGV. The CDR3 length is 15 residues. J lost 5 bases, V lost 10 bases, and 14 bases had no gene match. The DNA for the CDR3 is TGTGCCACCAAGCGAGGTAGCGGGGTGCAAGATACGCAGTATTTT. It is translated as CATKRGSGVQDTQYF.

The gene calls are TRBV7-9 and TRBJ1-2; possibly TRBD1 for D (6 bases). This CDR3 contains 13 residues. CDR1 and CDR2 (germline): SEHNR, FQNEAQ (reference sequence). The V end lost 2 bases, the J end lost 9 bases, and 13 bases lay between the germline ends. The CDR3 is CASSLQGQASYTF. Written as DNA, the CDR3 is TGTGCCAGCAGCTTACAGGGGCAAGCTAGCTACACCTTC. Looking up the rest from reference TRBV7-9 and TRBJ1-2 gives the full variable domain: DTGVSQNPRHKITKRGQNVTFRCDPISEHNRLYWYRQTLGQGPEFLTYFQNEAQLEKSRLLSDRFSAERPKGSFSTLEIQRTEQGDSAMYLCASSLQGQASYTFGSGTRLTVV.

CDR3 sequence reads: CASSLASGTGAQHF. The CDR3 region has the DNA TGTGCCAGCAGTCTAGCCTCCGGGACTGGGGCACAGCATTTT. V gene TRBV2 combines with J gene TRBJ1-5; possible D gene TRBD1, 5 bases. This CDR3 spans 14 amino acids. CDR1 and CDR2 from the germline V gene are SNHLY and FYNNEI. V shed 5 bases and J shed 13 bases, with 21 bases lying between them.

The chain links TRBV6-6 to TRBJ1-2; TRBD1 matches 9 bases. Germline V lookup: CDR1 MNHNY, CDR2 SVGAGI (reference sequence). CDR3 length: 15 amino acids. V was pared by 8 bases and J by 0 bases, with 7 bases of the junction left unmatched. CDR3 bases: TGTGCCAGCCAAGACCGGGACAGGGCTAACTATGGCTACACCTTC. Amino acids: CASQDRDRANYGYTF.

V gene TRBV3-1 (or the pseudogene TRBV3-2) combines with J gene TRBJ1-5; the match to TRBD1 covers 12 bases. The CDR3 is 16 residues long. V dropped 1 base and J dropped 9; count of bases not matched to a gene: 7. Per germline, CDR1 LGHDT and CDR2 YNNKEL (reference sequence). For the CDR3, the DNA is TGTGCCAGCAGCCAAGGGGGGACAGGGGGCGGAATGCCCCAGCATTTT. Protein product: CASSQGGTGGGMPQHF.

This clone turned up a few times. This chain links TRBV5-1 with TRBJ1-3; D gene uncertain. CDR1 SGHRS and CDR2 YFSETQ come from the germline V gene. This CDR3 spans 14 amino acids. The ends were cut back, 1 base at V and 0 bases at J, with 5 bases in the middle. This CDR3 reads CASSLMSSGNTIYF. The CDR3 DNA reads TGCGCCAGCAGCTTGATGAGCTCTGGAAACACCATATATTTT.

V is TRBV4-3 and J is TRBJ1-4; 8 nucleotides line up with TRBD1. Germline lookup yields CDR1 LGHNA and CDR2 YSLEER. J gave up 3 bases and V 4 bases, and 10 bases lay outside the gene matches. CDR3 length: 17 amino acids. CDR3 sequence: CASSPGQGRAANEKLFF. Written as DNA, the CDR3 is TGCGCCAGCAGCCCCGGACAGGGAAGGGCAGCTAATGAAAAACTGTTTTTT.

The rearrangement uses TRBV24-1 and TRBJ1-4; no clear D. Germline CDR1 reads KGHDR; CDR2 reads SFDVKD. There are 13 residues in the CDR3. The germline V and J ends were trimmed by 3 bases and 8 bases, with 9 bases remaining between them. The CDR3 protein is CATSDSLVEKLFF. In nucleotides, the CDR3 is TGTGCCACCAGTGATAGCCTAGTCGAAAAACTGTTTTTT.

The chain couples TRBV21-1 to TRBJ2-5; the table's D call, TRBD2, was not checked against the DNA. TRBV21-1 is noted as a pseudogene. The CDR3 loop spans 16 amino acids. The CDR3, as DNA: TGTGCCAGCAGCATGTGCGAAACGGGGGACCAAGAGACCCAGTACTTC. Translating it yields CASSMCETGDQETQYF.

The chain carries TRBV28 and TRBJ1-2; D unclear. This CDR3 comprises 16 residues. V was trimmed by 2 bases and J by 3 bases, leaving 16 bases between them. Germline V gives CDR1 MDHEN, CDR2 SYDVKM. CDR3 sequence: CASSLTAQNGYYGYTF. For the CDR3, the DNA is TGTGCCAGCAGTTTAACAGCCCAGAATGGTTACTATGGCTACACCTTC.

The count of this clone is one. The chain carries TRBV12-1 and TRBJ1-1; TRBD1 is taken as the D call from the table, unchecked against the DNA. TRBV12-1 is tagged as a pseudogene. This CDR3 has 13 amino acids. CDR3 nucleotide sequence: TGTGCCAGCAGCTTGGGCACGACAGATGAAGCTTTCTTT. Translation gives CASSLGTTDEAFF.

V and J are TRBV3-1 (or the pseudogene TRBV3-2) and TRBJ2-2; D may be TRBD2 (5 bases). The V end was cut by 3 bases, the J end by 5 bases, with 10 bases between. The CDR3 has 14 amino acids. Germline V lookup: CDR1 LGHDT, CDR2 YNNKEL (reference sequence). The CDR3 DNA reads TGTGCCAGCAGCCAGGAGGCGGGTACCGGGGAGCTGTTTTTT. As protein: CASSQEAGTGELFF.

The chain combines TRBV6-5 with TRBJ2-7; D perhaps matches TRBD2 (5 bases). Germline V CDR1 and CDR2: MNHEY, SVGAGI. The CDR3 is 15 amino acids. V lost 5 bases to trimming and J lost 0 bases, with 14 bases between them. The DNA for the CDR3 is TGTGCCAGCAGTAACTTTGTCGGGGACTCCTACGAGCAGTACTTC. This codes for CASSNFVGDSYEQYF.